The entry below gives a single TCR beta chain sequence along with its context. Per the original methods: Reference gene primer amplification yielded estimated nucleated cell counts. Measured with immunoSEQ multiplex PCR; TCRdb has only the in-frame clones, and not every one. The D gene and trimming were derived from the DNA, and the V and J assignments and clone size from that table. The table includes hundreds of thousands of clones, over 75% detected once. This entry belongs to a study of blood T cell repertoires in COVID-19. Per the germline V gene, CDR1 is SGHKS and CDR2 is YYEKEE (reference sequence). The CDR3 sequence is 14 residues long. V was clipped by 2 bases and J by 6 bases, with 9 bases between them.

The sequence came from a woman under 30 who had been exposed to COVID-19. The sequenced sample was PBMCs or T cells enriched from blood (not recorded which). V and J are TRBV5-5 and TRBJ1-6; TRBD1 might be the D (5 bases). The CDR3 spells CASSFGGSNSPLHF. For the CDR3, the DNA is TGTGCCAGCAGCTTCGGGGGATCTAATTCACCCCTCCACTTT.